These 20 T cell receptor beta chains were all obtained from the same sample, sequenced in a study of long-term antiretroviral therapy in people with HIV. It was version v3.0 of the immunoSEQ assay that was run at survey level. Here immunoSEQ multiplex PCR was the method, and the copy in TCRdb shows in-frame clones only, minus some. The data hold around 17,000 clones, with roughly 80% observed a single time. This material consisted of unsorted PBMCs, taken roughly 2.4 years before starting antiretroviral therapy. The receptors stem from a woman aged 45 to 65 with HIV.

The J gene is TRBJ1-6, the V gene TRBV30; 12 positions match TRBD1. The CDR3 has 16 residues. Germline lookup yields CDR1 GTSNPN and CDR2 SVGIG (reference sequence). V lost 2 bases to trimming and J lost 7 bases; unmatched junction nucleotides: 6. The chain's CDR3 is CAWSTRDRGRNSPLHF. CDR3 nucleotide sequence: TGTGCCTGGAGTACCCGGGACAGGGGGCGAAATTCACCCCTCCACTTT.

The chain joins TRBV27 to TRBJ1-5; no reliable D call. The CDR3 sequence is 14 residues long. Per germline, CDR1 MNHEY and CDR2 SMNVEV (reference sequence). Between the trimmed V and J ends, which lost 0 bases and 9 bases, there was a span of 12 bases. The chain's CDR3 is CASSLSWQTLPQHF. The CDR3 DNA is TGTGCCAGCAGTTTATCGTGGCAGACCCTGCCCCAGCATTTT.

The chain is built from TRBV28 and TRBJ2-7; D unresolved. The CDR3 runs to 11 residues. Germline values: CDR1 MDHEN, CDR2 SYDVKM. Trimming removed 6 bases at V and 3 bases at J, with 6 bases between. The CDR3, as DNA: TGTGCCAGCAGCATTTTCTACGAGCAGTACTTC. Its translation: CASSIFYEQYF.

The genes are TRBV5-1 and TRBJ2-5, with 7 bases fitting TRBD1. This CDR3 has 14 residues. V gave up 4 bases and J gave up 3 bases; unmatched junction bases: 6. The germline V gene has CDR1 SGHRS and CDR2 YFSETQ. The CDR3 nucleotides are TGCGCCAGCAGCCTCCCCGACAGGGAAGAGACCCAGTACTTC. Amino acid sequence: CASSLPDREETQYF.

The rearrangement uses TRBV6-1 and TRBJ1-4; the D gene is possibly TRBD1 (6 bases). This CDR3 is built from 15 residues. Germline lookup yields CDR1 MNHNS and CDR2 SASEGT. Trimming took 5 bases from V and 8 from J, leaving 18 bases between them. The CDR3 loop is CASSQPPGQWEKLFF. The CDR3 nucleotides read TGTGCCAGCAGTCAACCTCCGGGACAATGGGAAAAACTGTTTTTT.

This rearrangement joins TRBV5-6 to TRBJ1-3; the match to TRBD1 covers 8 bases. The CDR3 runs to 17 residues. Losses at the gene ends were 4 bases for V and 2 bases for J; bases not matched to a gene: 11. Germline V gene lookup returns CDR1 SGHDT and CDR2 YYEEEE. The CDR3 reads CASSLSTGGPPGNTIYF. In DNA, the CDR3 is TGTGCCAGCAGCCTTAGTACAGGGGGTCCCCCTGGAAACACCATATATTTT.

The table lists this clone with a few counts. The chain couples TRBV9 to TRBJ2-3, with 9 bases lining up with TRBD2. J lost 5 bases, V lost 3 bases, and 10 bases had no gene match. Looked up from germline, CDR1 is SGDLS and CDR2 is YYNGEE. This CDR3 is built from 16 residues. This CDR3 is CASSASIAGAGDTQYF. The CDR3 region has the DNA TGTGCCAGCAGCGCATCTATAGCGGGGGCGGGAGATACGCAGTATTTT.

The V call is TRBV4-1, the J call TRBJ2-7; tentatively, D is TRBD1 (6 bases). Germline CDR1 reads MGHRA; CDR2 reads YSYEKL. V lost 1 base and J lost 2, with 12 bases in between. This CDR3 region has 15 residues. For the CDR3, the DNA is TGCGCCAGCAGCCAAGGGACAGCCTATACCTACGAGCAGTACTTC. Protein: CASSQGTAYTYEQYF.

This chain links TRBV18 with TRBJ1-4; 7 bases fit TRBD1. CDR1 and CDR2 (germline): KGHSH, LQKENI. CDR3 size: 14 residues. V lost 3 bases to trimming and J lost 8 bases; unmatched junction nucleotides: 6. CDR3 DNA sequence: TGTGCCAGCTCACCGGGGGGGACAGTCGAAAAACTGTTTTTT. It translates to CASSPGGTVEKLFF.

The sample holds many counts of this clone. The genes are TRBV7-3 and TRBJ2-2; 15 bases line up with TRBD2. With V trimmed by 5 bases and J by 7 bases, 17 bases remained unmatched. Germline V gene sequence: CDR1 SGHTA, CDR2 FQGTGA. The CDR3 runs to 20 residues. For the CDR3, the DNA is TGTGCCAGCAGCCCGTATCCACCGGGACTAGCGGGGGGACGGGACGGGGAGCTGTTTTTT. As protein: CASSPYPPGLAGGRDGELFF.

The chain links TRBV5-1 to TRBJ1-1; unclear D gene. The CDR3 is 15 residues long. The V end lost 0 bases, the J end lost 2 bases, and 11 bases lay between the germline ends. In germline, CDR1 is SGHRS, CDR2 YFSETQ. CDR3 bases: TGCGCCAGCAGCTTGGTTACGGAGGGAAACACTGAAGCTTTCTTT. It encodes CASSLVTEGNTEAFF.

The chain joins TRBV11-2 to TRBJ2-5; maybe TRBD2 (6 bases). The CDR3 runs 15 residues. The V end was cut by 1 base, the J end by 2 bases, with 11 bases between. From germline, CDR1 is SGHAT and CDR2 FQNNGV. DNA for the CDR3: TGTGCCAGCAGCTTAGGGGGAGGACCACAAGAGACCCAGTACTTC. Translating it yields CASSLGGGPQETQYF.

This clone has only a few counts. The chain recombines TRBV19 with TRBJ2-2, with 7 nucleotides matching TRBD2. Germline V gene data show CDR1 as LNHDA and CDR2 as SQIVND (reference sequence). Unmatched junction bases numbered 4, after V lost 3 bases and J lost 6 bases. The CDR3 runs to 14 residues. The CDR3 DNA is TGTGCCAGTAGTATCGGGGGGTTGGCCGGGGAGCTGTTTTTT. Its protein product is CASSIGGLAGELFF.

CDR3 region: CASSYSVGGHQAPLHF. The CDR3, as DNA: TGTGCCAGCAGTTACTCGGTGGGGGGCCACCAAGCACCCCTCCACTTT. V is TRBV6-5 and J is TRBJ1-6; possible D gene TRBD1, 6 bases. This CDR3 contains 16 residues. Per germline, CDR1 MNHEY and CDR2 SVGAGI. The V end was cut by 0 bases, the J end by 11 bases, with 17 bases between.

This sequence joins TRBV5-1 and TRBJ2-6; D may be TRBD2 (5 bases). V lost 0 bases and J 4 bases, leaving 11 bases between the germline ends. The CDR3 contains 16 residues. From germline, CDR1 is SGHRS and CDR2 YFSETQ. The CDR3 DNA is TGCGCCAGCAGCTTGGGCATCTCGGGGGGGGCCAACGTCCTGACTTTC. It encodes CASSLGISGGANVLTF. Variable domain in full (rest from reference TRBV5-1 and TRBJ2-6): KAGVTQTPRYLIKTRGQQVTLSCSPISGHRSVSWYQQTPGQGLQFLFEYFSETQRNKGNFPGRFSGRQFSNSRSEMNVSTLELGDSALYLCASSLGISGGANVLTFGAGSRLTVL.

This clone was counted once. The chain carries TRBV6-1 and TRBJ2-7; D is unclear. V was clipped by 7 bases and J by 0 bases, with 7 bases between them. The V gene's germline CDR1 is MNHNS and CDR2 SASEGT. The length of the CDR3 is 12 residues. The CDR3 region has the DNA TGTGCCAGCAACGTGGTCTCCTACGAGCAGTACTTC. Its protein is CASNVVSYEQYF.

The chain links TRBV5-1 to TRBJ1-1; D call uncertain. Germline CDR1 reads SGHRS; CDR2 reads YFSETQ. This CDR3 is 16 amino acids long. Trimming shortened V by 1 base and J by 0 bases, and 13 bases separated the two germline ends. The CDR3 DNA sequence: TGCGCCAGCAGCTTGTCAAGGACTGGAATGAACACTGAAGCTTTCTTT. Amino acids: CASSLSRTGMNTEAFF.

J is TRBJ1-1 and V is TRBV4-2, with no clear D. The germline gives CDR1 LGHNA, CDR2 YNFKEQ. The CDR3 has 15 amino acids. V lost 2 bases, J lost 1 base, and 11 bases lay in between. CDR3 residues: CASSQQYGRNTEAFF. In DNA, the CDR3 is TGTGCCAGCAGCCAACAATATGGGAGGAACACTGAAGCTTTCTTT.

The CDR3: CASSYAREQFDYGYTF. The CDR3 region has the DNA TGTGCCAGCAGTTATGCCAGGGAACAATTCGACTATGGCTACACCTTC. The chain combines TRBV6-5 with TRBJ1-2, with D perhaps TRBD1 (5 bases). The CDR3 runs 16 residues. Germline V gene data show CDR1 as MNHEY and CDR2 as SVGAGI. With 3 bases removed from V and 3 bases from J, the gap between germline ends came to 17 bases.

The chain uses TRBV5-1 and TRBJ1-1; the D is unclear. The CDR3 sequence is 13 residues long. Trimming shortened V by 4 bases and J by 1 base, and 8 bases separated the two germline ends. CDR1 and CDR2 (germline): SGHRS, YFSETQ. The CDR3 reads CASSIQPNTEAFF. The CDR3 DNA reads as TGCGCCAGCAGCATCCAGCCGAACACTGAAGCTTTCTTT.